A single T cell receptor beta chain is shown here with its context. The target antigen is unknown. Making each TCR library took 3,000 to 4,000 ng of total RNA. TCRdb reprocessed the 5' RACE reads, with one entry per CDR3 protein and no DNA. This repertoire includes 400,000 to 500,000 distinct CDR3 sequences. CDR3 length equals 16 residues. Germline-derived CDR1 and CDR2 are SGHAT and FQNNGV. The data are from a study of monozygotic twins with inflammatory bowel disease. Study findings and constraints: Healthy co-twins, by inverse Simpson, had higher TCRbeta diversity than their siblings with IBD. Variability may have been added to patient repertoires by differing immunosuppressive treatments.

This clonotype was sampled from a human donor with ulcerative colitis or Crohn's disease, or a healthy co-twin of an affected twin (not recorded which). Sequencing used blood. This chain links TRBV11-2 with TRBJ2-2; the TRBD1 assignment by TCRdb is unverifiable without DNA. CDR3 residues: CASSFPPRGGTGELFF.